This T cell receptor (beta chain) comes out of a study of tumor and adjacent non-tumor tissue in lung cancer (dated by TCRdb to 2016 to 2019). With respect to the entire study: Patients with adenocarcinoma (roughly 12), squamous cell carcinoma (2) and small cell lung cancer (1) were included in the cohort. Among the approximately 15 patients, ages ranged from roughly 31 to 85 years, roughly ten were men and 5 were women, and disease was TNM stage I to III. In total, sequencing yielded 125,075,908 productive TCRbeta reads, which works out to an average of around 4.2 million reads per sample. The study compared bulk TCRbeta repertoires between lung tumor tissue and matched distant non-tumor lung tissue from over 12 lung cancer patients. A few dozen paired specimens, one tumor and one normal lung sample per patient, were profiled by TCRbeta CDR3 sequencing.

A remark on this clonotype: This receptor's antigen is unknown. Germline and junction disagree at one end, which may indicate a read error.

The library came from multiplex PCR. Sequencing took place on an Illumina HiSeq 2500. TCRbeta libraries were constructed through three rounds of nested PCR with primers (Table S4) according to protocols adapted from ARM-PCR. Before sequencing, PCR products of 200-500 bp were excised from the gel and purified with the QIAquick gel extraction kit. The study's processing was this. Trimmomatic was used to clean the reads, FLASH merged the cleaned reads into complete CDR3 sequences, and MiTCR assigned the sequences to V(D)J germline segments. VDJtools was used to compute clonal diversity as the inverse Simpson's index. A read counted as productive if the sequence was in-frame and lacked a premature stop codon. TCRdb itself trimmed the public reads at Q25 with fastp, ran MiXCR and retained productive beta chains. Rows with one shared CDR3 protein collapse into an entry with the most common genes and DNA. The V and J calls, along with clone size, are taken from TCRdb and not from the paper's own processing. The sample table holds 90,000 to 100,000 distinct CDR3 sequences, of which 80% were seen once. The ten most abundant clones make up more than 30% of the sample.

From the cysteine through the phenylalanine, the CDR3 covers 18 amino acids. Only the CDR3 DNA is retained, 54 bases long and in frame from the first base. As encoded in the germline V gene, CDR1 is SQVTM while CDR2 is ANQGSEA. Bulk unsorted tissue served as the source for RNA extraction, and RNA quality was assessed using a NanoDrop ND-1000 and an Agilent 2100. Normal lung samples were distant non-tumor tissue taken more than 3 cm from the tumor edge. Donors were newly diagnosed lung cancer patients admitted for thoracic surgery in China between August and November 2014, without prior chemotherapy. Patients who had received previous radiotherapy or chemotherapy, or who had another concurrent cancer, were excluded from the study. Pieces of surgical tissue measuring about 1-2 cm3 were kept in RNAlater solution and stored at -80 degrees C until use. Summary of the overall study and its limitations: The top 100 clones made up a significantly larger cumulative share of the repertoire in normal lung than in tumor tissue. Peripheral blood was not sequenced, so blood TCRbeta repertoires in these lung cancer patients were not examined. The methods do not name the sequencing platform or mention unique molecular identifiers. Tumor tissue showed significantly greater TCR diversity (inverse Simpson) than normal lung tissue (roughly 430 vs 170, P = 0.0075, Mann-Whitney U test). TCR diversity was significantly higher in younger patients, and higher tumor TCR diversity was associated with shorter overall and disease-free survival. Only 15 or so patients were included in the cohort, and the need for larger samples and more detailed clinical data was noted by the authors.

This receptor was obtained from a man in his 60s with small cell lung cancer. The chain couples TRBV29-1 to TRBJ2-1, with TRBD2 tentatively as D gene (7 bases match). The sample was distant non-tumor lung tissue. The CDR3 corresponds to CSVDATRTRGGGYNVQFF. Read as DNA, the sequence is TGCAGCGTCGACGCGACCAGGACTAGAGGGGGGGGCTACAATGTGCAGTTCTTC.